This entry describes one TCR beta chain. This entry is derived from a study of blood T cell repertoires in COVID-19. In the study overall: PBMCs, B-cell-depleted T cells, or T cells were the source of the cDNA or gDNA that made up the material.

The junction had 6 bases not matched to a gene; V was cut back by 2 bases and J by 5 bases. The CDR3 is made up of 15 amino acids. The V gene's germline CDR1 is MGHDK and CDR2 SYGVNS. Only in-frame clones appear in the TCRdb table, and some are missing; sequencing was by immunoSEQ multiplex PCR. The repertoire holds some 200,000 clones, approximately 79% seen once, with around 5.2% in the top ten. Adults between roughly 18 and 89 years of age took part from more than 20 US areas. Sequenced input: PBMCs or T cells enriched from blood (not recorded which). The receptor was isolated from a woman in her sixties with acute COVID-19. The chain links TRBV25-1 to TRBJ2-7; 10 bases are a match to TRBD1. This chain's CDR3 is CASSETWDRGHEQYV. CDR3 nucleotide sequence: TGTGCCAGCAGTGAAACCTGGGACAGGGGCCACGAGCAGTACGTC.